This T cell receptor (beta chain) comes out of a study of blood T cells in healthy people across ages. A second about 7 to 12 cycle PCR used barcoded and J-beta primers. With 12 random nucleotides, a template-switch adaptor tagged each individual cDNA molecule. TCRdb independently ran MiXCR on the 5' RACE reads; one entry per CDR3 protein. In the table there are roughly 1,000,000 distinct CDR3 sequences, 25% of which are singletons. As concerns this clonotype: One junction end disagrees with the germline gene, perhaps due to a read error.

Germline V gene data show CDR1 as SNHLY and CDR2 as FYNNEI. The CDR3 runs 14 residues. The same data also went into a second study, on T cells of mothers and their children.

The source of this sequence is a girl aged 2-9 years in good health. Material for sequencing was blood. The V gene is TRBV2, the J gene TRBJ2-5; 7 nucleotides match TRBD1. The DNA end is more similar to TRBJ2-7, so the J call may be wrong. CDR3 nucleotide sequence: TGTGCCGGCAGGAAGACAGGGTTGGGCTACGAGCAGTACTTC. This encodes CAGRKTGLGYEQYF.